One and the same sample provided the 14 T cell receptor beta chains below, sequenced in a study of T cells after yellow fever vaccination. One entry per CDR3 protein results from TCRdb running MiXCR on the 5' RACE reads. The table records approximately 610,000 distinct CDR3 sequences, around 17% of them present only once. The sample in question was PBMCs, obtained 5 days after the first yellow fever vaccination. These receptors were obtained from a man between 18 and 29 years old who received the YFV17D yellow fever vaccine.

This clonotype has only one observation. This chain connects TRBV29-1 to TRBJ2-7; TRBD2 is a possible D gene (6 bases). The germline gives CDR1 SQVTM, CDR2 ANQGSEA. Trimming took off 4 bases at V and 3 bases at J, with 13 bases between the two ends. The CDR3 runs 13 residues. CDR3 DNA: TGCAGCGTTGTCGGGAGTTACCACTACGAGCAGTACTTC. Protein: CSVVGSYHYEQYF.

This clonotype was seen a few times. The V call is TRBV21-1, the J call TRBJ2-3; no DNA check was done on the table's D call, TRBD2. TRBV21-1 is a pseudogene. This CDR3 has 17 residues. CDR3 region: CASLRASGGQSTDTQYF. The CDR3, as DNA: TGTGCCAGCCTCCGGGCTAGCGGGGGACAAAGCACAGATACGCAGTATTTT.

The V call is TRBV12-3 or TRBV12-4, the J call TRBJ2-2; TRBD2 is a possible D gene (5 bases). The CDR3 length is 13 residues. V lost 8 bases and J lost 1, with 8 bases in between. CDR3 sequence reads: CASPGVNTGELFF. The CDR3 DNA reads as TGTGCCAGCCCCGGGGTGAACACCGGGGAGCTGTTTTTT.

The V and J genes are TRBV5-1 and TRBJ1-1, with no clear D. CDR3 length: 14 amino acids. Trimming shortened V by 0 bases and J by 4 bases, and 10 bases separated the two germline ends. Germline-derived CDR1 and CDR2 are SGHRS and YFSETQ. For the CDR3, the DNA is TGCGCCAGCAGCTTGGGAGGGAGCCCCACTGAAGCTTTCTTT. It is translated as CASSLGGSPTEAFF.

This clonotype appeared a few times. The V call is TRBV5-6, the J call TRBJ1-1; the D gene is possibly TRBD1 (5 bases). The germline CDR1 and CDR2 sequences are SGHDT and YYEEEE. The CDR3 is 15 amino acids. The V and J ends lost 6 bases and 3 bases respectively, with 18 bases between them. The CDR3 coding sequence is TGTGCCAGCACCCTGGGGCAGCGGGCGGACACTGAAGCTTTCTTT. Amino acids: CASTLGQRADTEAFF.

This clonotype was seen a few times. The chain employs TRBV2 and TRBJ2-1; 9 nucleotides agree with TRBD2. The V segment lost 8 bases and the J segment 4 bases; nucleotides outside the gene matches: 3. This CDR3 is 13 amino acids long. Germline assignment: CDR1 SNHLY and CDR2 FYNNEI. Here the CDR3 reads CASVAGVYNEQFF. The DNA of the CDR3 is TGTGCCAGCGTAGCGGGGGTATACAATGAGCAGTTCTTC.

J is TRBJ2-1 and V is TRBV7-2; possible D gene TRBD2, 5 bases. The germline CDR1 and CDR2 sequences are SGHTA and FQGNSA. This CDR3 is built from 14 residues. V shed 3 bases and J shed 9 bases, with 15 bases lying between them. The CDR3 reads CASSFMDFPPEQFF. The CDR3 bases are TGTGCCAGCAGCTTTATGGACTTTCCTCCTGAGCAGTTCTTC.

This clonotype was seen more than once but under ten times. This rearrangement joins TRBV5-6 to TRBJ1-2; D ambiguous. Germline V CDR1 and CDR2: SGHDT, YYEEEE. The CDR3 spans 13 residues. V was pared by 2 bases and J by 6 bases, with 11 bases between. The CDR3 DNA follows: TGTGCCAGCAGCTTTTATGCCAGAGATGGCTACACCTTC. The encoded protein is CASSFYARDGYTF.

The chain couples TRBV24-1 to TRBJ2-7, with D possibly being TRBD1 or TRBD2 (6 bases each). Deletions cut 5 bases from V and 1 base from J, with 14 bases between. The CDR3 contains 15 residues. The germline V gene encodes CDR1 KGHDR and CDR2 SFDVKD. The CDR3 bases are TGTGCCACCAGTGTCTCCCGGGGGCAATCCTACGAGCAGTACGTC. Encoded protein: CATSVSRGQSYEQYV.

This rearrangement joins TRBV11-2 to TRBJ2-1; D may be TRBD1 or TRBD2 (5 bases each). Germline CDR1 and CDR2: SGHAT and FQNNGV. The CDR3 sequence is 13 residues long. The V gene lost 5 bases and the J gene lost 10 bases, with 15 bases spanning the gap. As DNA, the CDR3 is TGTGCCAGCAGCCTTCAGGGACCAAGCGAGCAGTTCTTC. Translated: CASSLQGPSEQFF.

This clonotype was observed many times. The chain carries TRBV20-1 and TRBJ2-1; no definite D call. From germline, CDR1 is DFQATT and CDR2 SNEGSKA (reference sequence). The CDR3 loop spans 10 amino acids. The V end was cut by 5 bases, the J end by 4 bases, with 3 bases between. CDR3 nucleotides: TGCAGTGCTGGTTACAATGAGCAGTTCTTC. Residues: CSAGYNEQFF.

The sample holds a few counts of this clonotype. The V and J genes are TRBV5-6 and TRBJ2-3; D assignment may be TRBD1 or TRBD2 (5 bases each). V lost 3 bases to trimming and J lost 6 bases, with 17 bases between them. Germline assignment: CDR1 SGHDT and CDR2 YYEEEE. The CDR3 covers 15 residues. CDR3 sequence: CASSSYGREIDTQYF. Written as DNA, the CDR3 is TGTGCCAGCAGCTCGTACGGCAGGGAGATTGATACGCAGTATTTT.

The rearrangement joins TRBV6-2 or TRBV6-3 to TRBJ2-3, with a weak D call TRBD1 (6 bases). Deletions cut 1 base from V and 1 base from J, with 12 bases between. Germline lookup yields CDR1 MNHEY and CDR2 SVGEGT. CDR3 length: 16 residues. CDR3: CASSYFDRRGTDTQYF. CDR3 DNA: TGTGCCAGCAGTTACTTTGACAGGAGAGGCACAGATACGCAGTATTTT.

The V call is TRBV4-2, the J call TRBJ2-5; 9 bases fit TRBD2. The CDR3 totals 16 residues. Per the germline V gene, CDR1 is LGHNA and CDR2 is YNFKEQ. Trimming cost V 2 bases and J 5 bases; bases outside gene matches: 9. In DNA form, the CDR3 reads TGTGCCAGCAGCCAAATGCGGGGGGGCCTAGGGGAGACCCAGTACTTC. As protein: CASSQMRGGLGETQYF.